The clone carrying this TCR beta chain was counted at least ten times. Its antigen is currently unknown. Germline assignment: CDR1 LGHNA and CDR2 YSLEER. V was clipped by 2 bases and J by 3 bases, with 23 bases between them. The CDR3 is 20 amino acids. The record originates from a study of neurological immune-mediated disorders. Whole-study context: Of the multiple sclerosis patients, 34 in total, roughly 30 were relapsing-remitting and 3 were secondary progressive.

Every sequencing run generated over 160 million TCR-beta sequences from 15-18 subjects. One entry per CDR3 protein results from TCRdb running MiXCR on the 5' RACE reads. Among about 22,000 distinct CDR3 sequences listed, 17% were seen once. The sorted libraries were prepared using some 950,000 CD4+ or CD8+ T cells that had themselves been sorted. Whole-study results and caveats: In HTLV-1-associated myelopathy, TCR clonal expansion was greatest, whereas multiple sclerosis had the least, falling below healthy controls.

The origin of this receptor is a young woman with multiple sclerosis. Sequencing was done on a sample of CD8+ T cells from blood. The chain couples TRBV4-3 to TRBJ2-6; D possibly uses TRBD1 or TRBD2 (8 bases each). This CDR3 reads CASSQSGGTGRFRGANVLTF. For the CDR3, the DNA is TGCGCCAGCAGCCAATCGGGAGGGACAGGCCGATTTCGTGGGGCCAACGTCCTGACTTTC.